The source of this T cell receptor beta chain is a study of cytomegalovirus exposure and HLA in healthy donors. The study, taken as a whole, reports: It was reported in a later analysis that an Asian-associated ancestry cluster showed fewer N-insertions than the approximately 670-donor mean. Reported performance of the classifier showed diagnosis of cytomegalovirus status with high specificity and sensitivity.

The germline V gene has CDR1 MGHRA and CDR2 YSYEKL. The CDR3 totals 15 residues. Unmatched junction bases numbered 9, after V lost 2 bases and J lost 7 bases. With regard to this clone: Antigen: not known.

Use of 60 Vbeta and 13 Jbeta primers characterized the PCR. Measured with immunoSEQ multiplex PCR; TCRdb has only the in-frame clones, and not every one. The sample lists 150,000 to 200,000 clones, approximately 70% occurring once. Input material: PBMCs. The rearrangement uses TRBV4-1 and TRBJ1-2, with 8 bases identical to TRBD1. The TCR comes from a man aged 40-50 years in good health and CMV-seropositive. The CDR3 DNA follows: TGCGCCAGCAGCCAACAGGACAGGGAAGTAGTTGGCTACACCTTC. Its translation: CASSQQDREVVGYTF.